This TCR beta chain was captured by sequencing in a study of T cell changes during pregnancy in multiple sclerosis. Some clones are missing from TCRdb's copy, which holds only in-frame ones; the method was immunoSEQ multiplex PCR. The sample shows 65,000 to 95,000 clones, about 91% of them seen only once. Germline V lookup: CDR1 MNHEY, CDR2 SMNVEV (reference sequence). The CDR3 contains 15 residues. The V end lost 4 bases, the J end lost 1 base, and 13 bases lay between the germline ends. The V and J genes are TRBV27 and TRBJ1-2; D is ambiguous. The TCR sequence derives from a female donor with multiple sclerosis, enrolled in a pregnancy study. Sequencing used peripheral blood, obtained before pregnancy. The CDR3 loop reads CASSSLHGVNYGYTF. CDR3 nucleotides: TGTGCCAGCAGTTCCCTCCATGGAGTTAACTATGGCTACACCTTC.